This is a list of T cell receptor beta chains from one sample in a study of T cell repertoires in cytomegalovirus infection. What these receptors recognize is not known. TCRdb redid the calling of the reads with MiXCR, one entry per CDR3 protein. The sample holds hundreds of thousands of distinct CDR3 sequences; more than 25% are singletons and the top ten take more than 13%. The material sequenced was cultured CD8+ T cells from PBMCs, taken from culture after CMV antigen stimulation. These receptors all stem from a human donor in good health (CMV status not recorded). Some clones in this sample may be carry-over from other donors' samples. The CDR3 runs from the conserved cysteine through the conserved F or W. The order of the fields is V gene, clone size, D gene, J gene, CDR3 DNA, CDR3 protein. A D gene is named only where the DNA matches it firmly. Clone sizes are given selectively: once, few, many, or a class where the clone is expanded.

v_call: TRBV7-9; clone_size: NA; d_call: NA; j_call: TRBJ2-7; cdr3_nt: TGTGCCAGCAGCTTAGGGCAGGGGACTGAGACCTACGAGCAGTACTTC; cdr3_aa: CASSLGQGTETYEQYF
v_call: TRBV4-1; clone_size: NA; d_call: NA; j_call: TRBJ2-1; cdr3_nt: TGCGCCAGCAGCCCGTTGTGGGGGGTAACCAATGAGCAGTTCTTC; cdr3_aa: CASSPLWGVTNEQFF
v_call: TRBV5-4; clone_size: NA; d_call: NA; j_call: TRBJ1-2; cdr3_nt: TGTGCCAGCAGCTTGAAGGACGGCGGGGGCTACACCTTC; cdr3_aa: CASSLKDGGGYTF
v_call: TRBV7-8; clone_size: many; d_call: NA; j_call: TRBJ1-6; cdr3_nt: TGTGCCAGCAGCGCCCACCCTCCGGGGGATTCACCCCTCCACTTT; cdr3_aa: CASSAHPPGDSPLHF
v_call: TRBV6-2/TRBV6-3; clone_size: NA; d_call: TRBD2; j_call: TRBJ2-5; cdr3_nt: TGTGCCAGCAGTCCTCTGTCCCTTAGCGGGGGGTTTGGGGAGACCCAGTACTTC; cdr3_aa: CASSPLSLSGGFGETQYF
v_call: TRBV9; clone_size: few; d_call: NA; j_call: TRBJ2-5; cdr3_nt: TGTGCCAGCAGCGCCGAGAGGAACCAAGAGACCCAGTACTTC; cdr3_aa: CASSAERNQETQYF
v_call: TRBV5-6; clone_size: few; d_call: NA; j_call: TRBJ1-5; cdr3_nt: TGTGCCAGCAGCTTGGGGTATCGAACAACCCAGCATTTT; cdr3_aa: CASSLGYRTTQHF
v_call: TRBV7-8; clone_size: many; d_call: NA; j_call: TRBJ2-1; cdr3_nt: TGTGCCAGCTACCCAGAAGGCGCCTACAATGAGCAGTTCTTC; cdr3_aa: CASYPEGAYNEQFF
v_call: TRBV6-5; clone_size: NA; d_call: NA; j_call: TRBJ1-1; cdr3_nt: TGTGCCAGCAGTTATCGCCGGGGGGGGTTGGGTGAAGCTTTCTTT; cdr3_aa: CASSYRRGGLGEAFF
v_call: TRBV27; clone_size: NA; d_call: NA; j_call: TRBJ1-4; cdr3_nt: TGTGCCAGCAGTTCCAATTATGCCTATGAAAAACTGTTTTTT; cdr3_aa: CASSSNYAYEKLFF
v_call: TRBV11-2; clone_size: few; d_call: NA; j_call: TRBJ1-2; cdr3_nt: TGTGCCAGCAGCTTAGGCGTGACCCATGGCTACACCTTC; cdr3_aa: CASSLGVTHGYTF
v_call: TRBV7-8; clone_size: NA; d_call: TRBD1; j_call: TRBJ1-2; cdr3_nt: TGTGCCAGCAGCCTCGGGACAGGGAGGGGCTACACCTTC; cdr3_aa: CASSLGTGRGYTF
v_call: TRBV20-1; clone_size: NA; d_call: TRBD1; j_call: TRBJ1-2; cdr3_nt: TGCAGTGCTAGAGATACACAGGGGGCCTCGCGTTTCTATGGCTACACCTTC; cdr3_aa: CSARDTQGASRFYGYTF
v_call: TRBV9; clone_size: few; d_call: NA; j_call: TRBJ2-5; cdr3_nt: TGTGCCAGCAGCGTAGTGTCAGGGCGACAAGAGACCCAGTACTTC; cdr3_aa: CASSVVSGRQETQYF
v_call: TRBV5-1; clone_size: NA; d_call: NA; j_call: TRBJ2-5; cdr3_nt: TGCGCCAGCAGCTTGGAGGGTAACTCGTACCAAGAGACCCAGTACTTC; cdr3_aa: CASSLEGNSYQETQYF
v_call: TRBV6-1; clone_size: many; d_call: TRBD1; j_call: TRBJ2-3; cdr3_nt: TGTGCCAGCAGTCGGACAGGGGGAGATACGCAGTATTTT; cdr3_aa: CASSRTGGDTQYF
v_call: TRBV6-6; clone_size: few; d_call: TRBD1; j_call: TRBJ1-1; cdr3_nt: TGTGCCAGCAGTTACTTAGGCAGGGGGGAAGCTTTCTTT; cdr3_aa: CASSYLGRGEAFF
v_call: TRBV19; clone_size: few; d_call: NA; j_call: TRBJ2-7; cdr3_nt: TGTGCCAGTAGTAAAACGATTCAGGGTCAGAGGTTCGAGCAGTACTTC; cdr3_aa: CASSKTIQGQRFEQYF
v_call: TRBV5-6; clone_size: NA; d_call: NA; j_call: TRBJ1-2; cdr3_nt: TGTGCCAGCAGCTTGGAGGCAGGGGATGGCTACACCTTC; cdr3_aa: CASSLEAGDGYTF
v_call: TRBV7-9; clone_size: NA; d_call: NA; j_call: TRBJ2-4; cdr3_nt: TGTGCCGTCCAGGACATTCAGTACTTC; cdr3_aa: CAVQDIQYF
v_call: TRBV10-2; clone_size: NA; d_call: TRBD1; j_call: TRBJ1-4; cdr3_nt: TGCGCCAGCATAGGGGACAGCTCAAATGAAAAACTGTTTTTT; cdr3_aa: CASIGDSSNEKLFF
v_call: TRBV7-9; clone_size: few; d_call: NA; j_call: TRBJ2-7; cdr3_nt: TGTGCCAGCAGCCCGAAACAGGGCCACGAGCAGTACTTC; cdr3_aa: CASSPKQGHEQYF
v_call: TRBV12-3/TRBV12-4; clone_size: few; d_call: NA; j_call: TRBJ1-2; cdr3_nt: TGTGCCAGCAGTTTATTAGAAGGCTATGGCTACACCTTC; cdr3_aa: CASSLLEGYGYTF
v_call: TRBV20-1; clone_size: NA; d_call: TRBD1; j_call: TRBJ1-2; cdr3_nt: TGCAGTGCTAGAGATTTCCAGGGGGCGAAATATGGCTACACCTTC; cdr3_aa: CSARDFQGAKYGYTF
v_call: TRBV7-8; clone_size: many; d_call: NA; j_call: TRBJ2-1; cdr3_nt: TGTGCCAGCAGCTCGACCCGAAATGAGCAGTTCTTC; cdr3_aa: CASSSTRNEQFF
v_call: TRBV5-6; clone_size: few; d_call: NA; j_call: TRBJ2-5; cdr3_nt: TGTGCCAGCAGCTTGTTGGTACTACTTCCACAAGAGACCCAGTACTTC; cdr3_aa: CASSLLVLLPQETQYF
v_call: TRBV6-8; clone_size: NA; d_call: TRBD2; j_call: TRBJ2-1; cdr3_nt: TGTGCCAGCAGTTACTACCCCCCAGGCGGGGGAAATGAGCAGTTCTTC; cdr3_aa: CASSYYPPGGGNEQFF
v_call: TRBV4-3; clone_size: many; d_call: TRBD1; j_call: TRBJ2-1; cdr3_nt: TGCGCCAGCAGCCCGGGGGACAGGGGTTACAATGAGCAGTTCTTC; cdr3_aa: CASSPGDRGYNEQFF
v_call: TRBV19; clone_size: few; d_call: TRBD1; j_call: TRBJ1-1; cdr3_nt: TGTGCCAGTAGCTCGGGGACAGTTCAGAACACTGAAGCTTTCTTT; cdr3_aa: CASSSGTVQNTEAFF
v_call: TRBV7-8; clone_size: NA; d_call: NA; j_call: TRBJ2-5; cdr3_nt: TGTGCCAGCACCAGGACGGGGGCACAGACCCAGTACTTC; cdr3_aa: CASTRTGAQTQYF
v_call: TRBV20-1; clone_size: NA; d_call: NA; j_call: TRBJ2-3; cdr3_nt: TGCAGTGCCCATGGGGGTAGCACAGATACGCAGTATTTT; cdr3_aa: CSAHGGSTDTQYF
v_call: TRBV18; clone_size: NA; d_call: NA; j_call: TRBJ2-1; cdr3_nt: TGTGCCAGCTCACCAGGAGAAGAAGTAAGCTCCTACAATGAGCAGTTCTTC; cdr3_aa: CASSPGEEVSSYNEQFF
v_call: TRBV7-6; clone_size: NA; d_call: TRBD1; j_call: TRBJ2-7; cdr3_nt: TGTGCCAGCAGCAGAGGGGGACAGACCTACGAGCAGTACTTC; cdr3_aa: CASSRGGQTYEQYF
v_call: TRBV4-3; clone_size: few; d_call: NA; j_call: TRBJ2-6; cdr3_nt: TGCGCCAGCAGCCAAGCTTTAGGTGGGGCCAACGTCCTGACTTTC; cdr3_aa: CASSQALGGANVLTF
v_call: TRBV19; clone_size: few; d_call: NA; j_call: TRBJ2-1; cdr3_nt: TGTGCCAGTTTGGGTAGGCGGGGACAAGCCTACAATGAGCAGTTCTTC; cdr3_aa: CASLGRRGQAYNEQFF
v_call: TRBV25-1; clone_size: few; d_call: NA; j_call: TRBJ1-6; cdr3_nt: TGTGCCAGCAGTGACTCTTCAACACCCCTCCACTTT; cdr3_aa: CASSDSSTPLHF
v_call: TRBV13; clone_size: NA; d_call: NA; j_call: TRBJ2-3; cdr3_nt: TGTGCCAGCAGCCACCCGAAAGGAGATAGCACAGATACGCAGTATTTT; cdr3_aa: CASSHPKGDSTDTQYF
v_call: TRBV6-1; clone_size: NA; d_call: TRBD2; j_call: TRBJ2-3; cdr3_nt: TGTGCCAGCACCATGGAGCGGGGGCGGCTAGATACGCAGTATTTT; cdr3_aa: CASTMERGRLDTQYF
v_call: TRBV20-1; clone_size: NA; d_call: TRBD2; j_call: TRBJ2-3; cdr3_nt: TGCAGTGCTAGTTCCGCGGGGGCAGATACGCAGTATTTT; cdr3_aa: CSASSAGADTQYF
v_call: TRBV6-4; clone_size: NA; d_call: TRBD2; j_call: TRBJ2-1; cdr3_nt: TGTGCCAGCAGTGCTATACTAGCGGGAGTCAATGAGCAGTTCTTC; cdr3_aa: CASSAILAGVNEQFF
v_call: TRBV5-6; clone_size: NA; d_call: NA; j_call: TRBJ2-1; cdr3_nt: TGTGCCAGCAGCTTGATGTCAGATTACAATGAGCAGTTCTTC; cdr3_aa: CASSLMSDYNEQFF
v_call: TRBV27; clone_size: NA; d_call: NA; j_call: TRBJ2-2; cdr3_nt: TGTGCCAGCGGCCCACAGGGACCCCCCGGGGAGCTGTTTTTT; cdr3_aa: CASGPQGPPGELFF
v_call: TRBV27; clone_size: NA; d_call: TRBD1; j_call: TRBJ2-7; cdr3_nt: TGTGCCAGCAGTTTATTCCTGAGGGGGCCCTACGAGCAGTACTTC; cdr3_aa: CASSLFLRGPYEQYF
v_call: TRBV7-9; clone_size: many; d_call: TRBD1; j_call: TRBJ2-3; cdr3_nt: TGTGCCAGCAGCTTAGTAACAGGGGGCACAGATACGCAGTATTTT; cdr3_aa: CASSLVTGGTDTQYF
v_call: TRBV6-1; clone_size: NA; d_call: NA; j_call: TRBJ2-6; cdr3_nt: TGTGCCAGCAGTCAGGGCCTCTCTGGGGCCAACGTCCTGACTTTC; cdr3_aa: CASSQGLSGANVLTF
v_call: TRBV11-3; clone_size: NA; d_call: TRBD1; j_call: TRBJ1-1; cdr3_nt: TGTGCCAGCAGCCTAGAAATGGACAGGGACGACACTGAAGCTTTCTTT; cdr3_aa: CASSLEMDRDDTEAFF
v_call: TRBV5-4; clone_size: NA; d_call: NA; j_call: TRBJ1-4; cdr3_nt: TGTGCCAGCAGCTTGGATAGGCAGATTGAAAAACTGTTTTTT; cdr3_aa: CASSLDRQIEKLFF
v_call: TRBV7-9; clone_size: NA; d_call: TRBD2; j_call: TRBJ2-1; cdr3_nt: TGTGCCAGCAGCTTACCTAGCGGGGCTCGAGCGGAGCAGTTCTTC; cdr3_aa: CASSLPSGARAEQFF
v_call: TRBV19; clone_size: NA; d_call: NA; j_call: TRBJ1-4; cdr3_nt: TGTGCCAGTAGTACCGGACTCCGCGTCGAGAATGAAAAACTGTTTTTT; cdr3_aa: CASSTGLRVENEKLFF
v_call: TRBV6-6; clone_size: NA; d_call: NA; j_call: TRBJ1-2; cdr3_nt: TGTGCCAGCCGGGGGGGGGAATATGGCTACACCTTC; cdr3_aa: CASRGGEYGYTF
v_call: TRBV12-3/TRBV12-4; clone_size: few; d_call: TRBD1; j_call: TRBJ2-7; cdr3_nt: TGTGCCAGCAGTCCGGGACAGGGGGCAGTCTACGAGCAGTACTTC; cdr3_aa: CASSPGQGAVYEQYF
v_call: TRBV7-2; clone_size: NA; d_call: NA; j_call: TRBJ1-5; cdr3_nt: TGTGCCAGCAGCCCCCGGGGTTATGGGAATCAGCCCCAGCATTTT; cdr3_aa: CASSPRGYGNQPQHF
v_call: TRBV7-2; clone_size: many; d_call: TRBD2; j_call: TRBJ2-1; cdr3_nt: TGTGCCAGCAGCTTAGGGGTGGTTACTAGCGGGGGGGCCGAGCAGTTCTTC; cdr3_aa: CASSLGVVTSGGAEQFF
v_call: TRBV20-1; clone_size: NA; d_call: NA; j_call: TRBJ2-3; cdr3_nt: TGCAGTGCTTCCCCGGACTTGCGGGGCACAGATACGCAGTATTTT; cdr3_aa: CSASPDLRGTDTQYF